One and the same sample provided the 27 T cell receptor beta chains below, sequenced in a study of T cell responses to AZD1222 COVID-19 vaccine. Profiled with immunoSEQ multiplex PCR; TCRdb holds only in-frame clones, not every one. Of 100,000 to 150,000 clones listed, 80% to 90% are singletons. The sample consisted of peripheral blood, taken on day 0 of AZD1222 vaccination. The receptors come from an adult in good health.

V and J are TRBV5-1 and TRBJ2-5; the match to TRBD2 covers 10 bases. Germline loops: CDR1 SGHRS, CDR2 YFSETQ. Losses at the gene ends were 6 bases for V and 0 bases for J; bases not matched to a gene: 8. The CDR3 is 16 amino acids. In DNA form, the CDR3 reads TGCGCCAGCAAATTAGGTAGCGGGGGGAACCAAGAGACCCAGTACTTC. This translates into CASKLGSGGNQETQYF. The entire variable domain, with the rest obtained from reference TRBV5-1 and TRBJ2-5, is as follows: KAGVTQTPRYLIKTRGQQVTLSCSPISGHRSVSWYQQTPGQGLQFLFEYFSETQRNKGNFPGRFSGRQFSNSRSEMNVSTLELGDSALYLCASKLGSGGNQETQYFGPGTRLLVL.

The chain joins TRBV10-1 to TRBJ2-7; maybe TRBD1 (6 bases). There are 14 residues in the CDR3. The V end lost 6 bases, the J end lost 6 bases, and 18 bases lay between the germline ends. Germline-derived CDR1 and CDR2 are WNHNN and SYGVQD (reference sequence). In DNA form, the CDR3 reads TGCGCCAGCAGCCGCTCGCAGGGGCGAGGCGAGCAGTACTTC. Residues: CASSRSQGRGEQYF.

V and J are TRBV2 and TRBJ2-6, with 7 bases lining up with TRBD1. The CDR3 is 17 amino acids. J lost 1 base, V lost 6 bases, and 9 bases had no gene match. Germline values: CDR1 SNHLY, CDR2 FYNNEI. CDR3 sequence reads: CASRGIPRGSGANVLTF. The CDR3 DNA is TGTGCCAGCAGGGGGATACCCAGGGGGTCTGGGGCCAACGTCCTGACTTTC.

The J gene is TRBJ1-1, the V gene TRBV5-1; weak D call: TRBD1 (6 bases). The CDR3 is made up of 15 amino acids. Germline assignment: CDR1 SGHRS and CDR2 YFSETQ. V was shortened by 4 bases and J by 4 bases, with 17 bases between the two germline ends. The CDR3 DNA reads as TGCGCCAGCAGCCTACTGGGCGGACAGCCCACTGAAGCTTTCTTT. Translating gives CASSLLGGQPTEAFF.

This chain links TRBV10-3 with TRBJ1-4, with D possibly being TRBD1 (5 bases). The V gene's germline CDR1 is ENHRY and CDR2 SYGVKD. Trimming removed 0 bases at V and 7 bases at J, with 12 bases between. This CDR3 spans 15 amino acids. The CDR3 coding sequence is TGTGCCATCAGTGAGTCGGGGCAGGAGGGTGAAAAACTGTTTTTT. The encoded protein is CAISESGQEGEKLFF.

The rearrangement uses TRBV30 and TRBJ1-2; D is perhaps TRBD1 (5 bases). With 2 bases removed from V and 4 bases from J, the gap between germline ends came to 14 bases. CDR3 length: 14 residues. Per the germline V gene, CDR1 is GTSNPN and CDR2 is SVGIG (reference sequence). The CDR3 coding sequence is TGTGCCTGGAGTCCCCAGGGAACGATCTATGGCTACACCTTC. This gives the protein CAWSPQGTIYGYTF.

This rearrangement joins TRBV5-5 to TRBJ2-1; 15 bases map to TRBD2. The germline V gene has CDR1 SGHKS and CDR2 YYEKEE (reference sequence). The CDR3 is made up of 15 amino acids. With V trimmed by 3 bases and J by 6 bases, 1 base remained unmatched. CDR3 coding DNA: TGTGCCAGCAGCTGGACTAGCGGGAGGGCCAATGAGCAGTTCTTC. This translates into CASSWTSGRANEQFF.

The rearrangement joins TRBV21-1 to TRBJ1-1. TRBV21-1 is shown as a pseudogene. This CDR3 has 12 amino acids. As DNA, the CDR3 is TGTGCCAGCAGAAGGGGGGACACTGAAGCTTTCTTT. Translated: CASRRGDTEAFF.

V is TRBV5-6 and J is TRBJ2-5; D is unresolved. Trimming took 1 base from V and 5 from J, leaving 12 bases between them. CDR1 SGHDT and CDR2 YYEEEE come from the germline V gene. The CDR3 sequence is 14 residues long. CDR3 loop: CASSLLGEGETQYF. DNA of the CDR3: TGTGCCAGCAGCTTGTTAGGTGAAGGGGAGACCCAGTACTTC.

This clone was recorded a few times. The CDR3 is CASSPFQAPSYEQYF. CDR3 coding DNA: TGCGCCAGCAGCCCCTTTCAGGCGCCTTCCTACGAGCAGTACTTC. The rearrangement joins TRBV5-1 to TRBJ2-7, with D hard to call. V was cut by 4 bases and J by 1 base, with 15 bases left in between. Germline V gives CDR1 SGHRS, CDR2 YFSETQ. This CDR3 spans 15 amino acids.

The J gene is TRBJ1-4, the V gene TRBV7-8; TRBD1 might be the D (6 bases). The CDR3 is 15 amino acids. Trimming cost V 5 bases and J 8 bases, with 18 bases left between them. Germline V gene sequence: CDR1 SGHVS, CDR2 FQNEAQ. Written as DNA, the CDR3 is TGTGCCAGCAGCCCCCCCCGCGCAGGGGAGGAAAAACTGTTTTTT. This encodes CASSPPRAGEEKLFF. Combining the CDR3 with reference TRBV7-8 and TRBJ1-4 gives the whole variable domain GAGVSQSPRYKVAKRGQDVALRCDPISGHVSLFWYQQALGQGPEFLTYFQNEAQLDKSGLPSDRFFAERPEGSVSTLKIQRTQQEDSAVYLCASSPPRAGEEKLFFGSGTQLSVL.

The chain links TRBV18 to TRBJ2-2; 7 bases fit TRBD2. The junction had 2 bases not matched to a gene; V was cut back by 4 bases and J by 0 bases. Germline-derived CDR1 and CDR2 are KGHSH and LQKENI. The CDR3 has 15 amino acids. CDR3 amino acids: CASSLAGANTGELFF. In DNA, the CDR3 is TGTGCCAGCTCACTGGCGGGAGCGAACACCGGGGAGCTGTTTTTT. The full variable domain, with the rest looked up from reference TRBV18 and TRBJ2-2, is NAGVMQNPRHLVRRRGQEARLRCSPMKGHSHVYWYRQLPEEGLKFMVYLQKENIIDESGMPKERFSAEFPKEGPSILRIQQVVRGDSAAYFCASSLAGANTGELFFGEGSRLTVL.

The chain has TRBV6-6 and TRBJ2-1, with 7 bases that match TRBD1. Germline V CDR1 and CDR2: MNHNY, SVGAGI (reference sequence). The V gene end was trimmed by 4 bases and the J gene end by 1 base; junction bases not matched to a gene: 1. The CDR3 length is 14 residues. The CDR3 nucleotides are TGTGCCAGCAGTTCGGGACAGTCCTACAATGAGCAGTTCTTC. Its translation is CASSSGQSYNEQFF.

The CDR3 sequence: CAWRRGITNEKLFF. The DNA of the CDR3 is TGTGCCTGGAGGCGGGGGATAACTAATGAAAAACTGTTTTTT. V usage is TRBV30 and J usage is TRBJ1-4, with D maybe TRBD1 (5 bases). The V end was cut by 3 bases, the J end by 1 base, with 9 bases between. Germline V CDR1 and CDR2: GTSNPN, SVGIG (reference sequence). This CDR3 is 14 amino acids long. The full variable domain, completed using reference TRBV30 and TRBJ1-4, is SQTIHQWPATLVQPVGSPLSLECTVEGTSNPNLYWYRQAAGRGLQLLFYSVGIGQISSEVPQNLSASRPQDRQFILSSKKLLLSDSGFYLCAWRRGITNEKLFFGSGTQLSVL.

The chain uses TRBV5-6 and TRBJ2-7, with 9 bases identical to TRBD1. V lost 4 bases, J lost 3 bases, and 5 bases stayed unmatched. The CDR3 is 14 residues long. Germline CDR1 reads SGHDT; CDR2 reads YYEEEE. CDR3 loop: CASSDETGGYEQYF. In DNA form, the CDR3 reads TGTGCCAGCAGCGATGAGACAGGGGGCTACGAGCAGTACTTC.

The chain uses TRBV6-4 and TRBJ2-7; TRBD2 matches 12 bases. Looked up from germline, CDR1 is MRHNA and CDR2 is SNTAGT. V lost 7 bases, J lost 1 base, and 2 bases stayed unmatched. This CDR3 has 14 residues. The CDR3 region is CASILAGGSYEQYF. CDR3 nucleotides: TGTGCCAGCATTCTAGCGGGGGGGTCCTACGAGCAGTACTTC.

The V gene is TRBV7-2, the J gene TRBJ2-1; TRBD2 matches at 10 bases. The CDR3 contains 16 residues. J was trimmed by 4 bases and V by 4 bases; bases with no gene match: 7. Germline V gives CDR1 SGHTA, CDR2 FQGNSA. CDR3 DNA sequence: TGTGCCAGCAGCTCTTCTAGCGGGGGAGGGTACAATGAGCAGTTCTTC. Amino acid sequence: CASSSSSGGGYNEQFF.

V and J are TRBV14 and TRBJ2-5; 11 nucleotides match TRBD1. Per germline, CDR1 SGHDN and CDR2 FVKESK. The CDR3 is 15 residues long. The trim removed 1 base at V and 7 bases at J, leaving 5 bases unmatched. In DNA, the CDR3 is TGTGCCAGCAGCCAAGGGACAGGGGGCCTGCGGACCCAGTACTTC. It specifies CASSQGTGGLRTQYF.

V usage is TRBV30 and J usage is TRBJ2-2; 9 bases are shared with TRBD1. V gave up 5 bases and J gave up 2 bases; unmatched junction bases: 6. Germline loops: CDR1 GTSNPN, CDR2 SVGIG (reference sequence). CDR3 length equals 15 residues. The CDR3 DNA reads TGTGCCTGGCCCAAGGGACAGGGAAACACCGGGGAGCTGTTTTTT. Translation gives CAWPKGQGNTGELFF.

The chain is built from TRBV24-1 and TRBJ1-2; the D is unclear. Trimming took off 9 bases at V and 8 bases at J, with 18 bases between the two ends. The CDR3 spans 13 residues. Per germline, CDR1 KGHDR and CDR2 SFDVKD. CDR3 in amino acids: CATRDGIGVGYTF. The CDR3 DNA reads TGTGCCACCCGAGACGGGATCGGGGTAGGCTACACCTTC.

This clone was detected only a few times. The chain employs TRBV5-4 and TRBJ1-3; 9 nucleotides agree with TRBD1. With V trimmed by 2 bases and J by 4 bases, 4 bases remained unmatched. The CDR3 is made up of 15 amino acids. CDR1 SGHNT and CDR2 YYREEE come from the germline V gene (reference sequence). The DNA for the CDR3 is TGTGCCAGCAGCTTTGGACAGGGGCTAGGAAACACCATATATTTT. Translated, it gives CASSFGQGLGNTIYF.

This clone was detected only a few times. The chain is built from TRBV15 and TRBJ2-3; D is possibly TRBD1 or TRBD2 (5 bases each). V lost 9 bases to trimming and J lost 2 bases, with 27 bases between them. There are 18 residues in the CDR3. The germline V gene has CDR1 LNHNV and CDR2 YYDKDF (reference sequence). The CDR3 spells CATMRQGPIIQLTDTQYF. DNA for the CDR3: TGTGCCACGATGCGCCAGGGACCAATTATACAGCTCACAGATACGCAGTATTTT.

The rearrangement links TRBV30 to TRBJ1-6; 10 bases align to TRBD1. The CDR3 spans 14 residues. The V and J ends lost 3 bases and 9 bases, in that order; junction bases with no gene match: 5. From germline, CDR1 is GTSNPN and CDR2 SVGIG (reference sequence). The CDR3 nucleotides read TGTGCCTGGAGGGGTTGGACAGGGGGTTCACCCCTCCACTTT. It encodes CAWRGWTGGSPLHF.

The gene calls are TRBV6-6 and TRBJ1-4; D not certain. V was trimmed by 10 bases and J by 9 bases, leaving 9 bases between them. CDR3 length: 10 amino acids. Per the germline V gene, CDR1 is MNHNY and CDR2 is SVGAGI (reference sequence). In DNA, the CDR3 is TGTGCCATCGGCTCTAAAAAACTGTTTTTT. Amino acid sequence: CAIGSKKLFF.

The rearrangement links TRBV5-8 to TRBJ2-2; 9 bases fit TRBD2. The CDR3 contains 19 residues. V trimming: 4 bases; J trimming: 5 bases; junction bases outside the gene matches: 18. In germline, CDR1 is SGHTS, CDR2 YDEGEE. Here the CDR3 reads CASSPQGRVIAGVTGELFF. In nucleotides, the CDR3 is TGTGCCAGCAGCCCCCAGGGGCGAGTAATAGCGGGAGTAACCGGGGAGCTGTTTTTT. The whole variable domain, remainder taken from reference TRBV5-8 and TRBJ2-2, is EAGVTQSPTHLIKTRGQQATLRCSPISGHTSVYWYQQALGLGLQFLLWYDEGEERNRGNFPPRFSGRQFPNYSSELNVNALELEDSALYLCASSPQGRVIAGVTGELFFGEGSRLTVL.

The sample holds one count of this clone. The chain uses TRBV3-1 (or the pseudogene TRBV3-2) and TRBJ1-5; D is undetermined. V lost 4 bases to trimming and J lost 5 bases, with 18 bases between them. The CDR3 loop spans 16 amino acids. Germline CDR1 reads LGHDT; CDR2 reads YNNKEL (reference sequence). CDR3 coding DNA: TGTGCCAGCAGCCCAACCGGAGGGCTAGGTGATCAGCCCCAGCATTTT. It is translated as CASSPTGGLGDQPQHF.

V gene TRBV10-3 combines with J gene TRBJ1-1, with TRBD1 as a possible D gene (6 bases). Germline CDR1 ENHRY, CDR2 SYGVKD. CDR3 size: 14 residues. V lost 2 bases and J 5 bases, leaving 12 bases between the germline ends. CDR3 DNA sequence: TGTGCCATCAGTGAGAATCCAGGGGAAACTGAAGCTTTCTTT. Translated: CAISENPGETEAFF.